The next 25 T cell receptor beta chains were all read from a single sample in a study of cytomegalovirus exposure and HLA in healthy donors (dated by TCRdb to about 2017). The library came from the immunoSEQ multiplex PCR assay. A mixture of 60 forward primers for TCR Vbeta segments and 13 reverse primers for TCR Jbeta segments was used in the multiplex PCR. Drawn from immuneACCESS, this table holds only the in-frame rearrangements with V and J called that TCRdb kept. Clones are partly lost; checked studies trace under half to an unresolved V gene and leave the rest unexplained. This sample comprises 150,000 to 200,000 clones, 70% to 85% of them detected only once. The ten largest clonotypes hold 2% to 2.5% of the sample. The sequenced sample was PBMCs. The receptors were gathered from a human donor in good health.

This chain uses TRBV27 with TRBJ2-1; weak D call: TRBD2 (7 bases). Looked up from germline, CDR1 is MNHEY and CDR2 is SMNVEV (reference sequence). Trimming stripped 1 base from V and 10 bases from J, with 14 bases between. The CDR3 runs to 14 residues. The CDR3 reads CASSLLAEGGEQFF. The CDR3, as DNA: TGTGCCAGCAGTTTATTGGCCGAGGGGGGGGAGCAGTTCTTC.

This chain uses TRBV4-3 with TRBJ2-1, with 11 bases fitting TRBD1. CDR3 size: 17 residues. The germline V gene has CDR1 LGHNA and CDR2 YSLEER. With V trimmed by 0 bases and J by 8 bases, 9 bases remained unmatched. The CDR3 is CASSQEPPGQGGDEQFF. The CDR3 coding sequence is TGCGCCAGCAGCCAAGAACCCCCGGGACAGGGGGGGGATGAGCAGTTCTTC.

The gene calls are TRBV7-3 and TRBJ2-5, with D maybe TRBD2 (5 bases). CDR3 length: 14 amino acids. Between the trimmed V and J ends, which lost 1 base and 4 bases, there was a span of 10 bases. Germline assignment: CDR1 SGHTA and CDR2 FQGTGA. In nucleotides, the CDR3 is TGTGCCAGCAGCTTAAACGGGGTCGCAGAGACCCAGTACTTC. Encoded protein: CASSLNGVAETQYF.

Regarding this clone: A read error may produce the germline difference seen at one junction end. The same CDR3 also results from other DNA sequences found in this sample. This chain connects TRBV10-2 to TRBJ2-6; D is perhaps TRBD1 (5 bases). This CDR3 is built from 16 residues. Germline lookup yields CDR1 WSHSY and CDR2 SAAADI. The CDR3 nucleotides read TGCGCCAGCAGTCGAGGATTTGACTCTGGGGCCAACGTCCTGACTTTT. Amino acid sequence: CASSRGFDSGANVLTF.

This rearrangement joins TRBV7-2 to TRBJ2-1; no firm D call. CDR1 and CDR2 from the germline V gene are SGHTA and FQGNSA. V was clipped by 3 bases and J by 0 bases, with 12 bases between them. The CDR3 is 16 amino acids. Written as DNA, the CDR3 is TGTGCCAGCAGCTTTCTGGCGGATAGCTCCTACAATGAGCAGTTCTTC. Translating it yields CASSFLADSSYNEQFF. Based on the CDR3 plus reference TRBV7-2 and TRBJ2-1, the full variable domain is GAGVSQSPSNKVTEKGKDVELRCDPISGHTALYWYRQSLGQGLEFLIYFQGNSAPDKSGLPSDRFSAERTGGSVSTLTIQRTQQEDSAVYLCASSFLADSSYNEQFFGPGTRLTVL.

The V gene is TRBV15, the J gene TRBJ2-7, with 8 positions matching TRBD2. Trimming took 3 bases from V and 3 from J; bases not matched to a gene: 19. There are 19 residues in the CDR3. The germline gives CDR1 LNHNV, CDR2 YYDKDF (reference sequence). CDR3 bases: TGTGCCACCAGCAGCCGACACTCGGGGGGGAAAGGATCCTACTACGAGCAGTACTTC. This translates into CATSSRHSGGKGSYYEQYF.

In its sample, this clone was seen a few times. The rearrangement links TRBV9 to TRBJ1-1; 7 nucleotides match TRBD1. The CDR3 extends over 15 amino acids. Germline V gene lookup returns CDR1 SGDLS and CDR2 YYNGEE. The V gene end was trimmed by 4 bases and the J gene end by 1 base; junction bases not matched to a gene: 7. The CDR3 nucleotides read TGTGCCAGCAGCCCAACGGACAGGCCGAACACTGAAGCTTTCTTT. Translating gives CASSPTDRPNTEAFF.

This clone came up a few times. One junction end does not reproduce the germline sequence, and a read error may be involved. This chain links TRBV5-1 with TRBJ1-5; weak D call: TRBD1 (6 bases). The CDR3 totals 15 residues. Looked up from germline, CDR1 is SGHRS and CDR2 is YFSETQ. The CDR3 reads CASRLGPGGNQPQHF. DNA of the CDR3: TGCGCCAGCCGCTTGGGGCCAGGGGGCAATCAGCCCCAGCATTTT.

This clone has only a few counts. This sequence joins TRBV9 and TRBJ2-3, with D tentatively TRBD1 (6 bases). Germline CDR1 reads SGDLS; CDR2 reads YYNGEE. This CDR3 has 15 residues. Trimming removed 1 base at V and 2 bases at J, with 11 bases between. The CDR3 DNA reads as TGTGCCAGCAGCGTACAGGGGCAGACCACAGATACGCAGTATTTT. Translated, it gives CASSVQGQTTDTQYF.

The chain uses TRBV2 and TRBJ1-1; no firm D call. V lost 8 bases, J lost 5 bases, and 15 bases lay in between. CDR3 length: 13 amino acids. The V gene's germline CDR1 is SNHLY and CDR2 FYNNEI. The CDR3 protein is CASDPAAVTEAFF. CDR3 nucleotides: TGTGCCAGCGACCCAGCGGCCGTGACTGAAGCTTTCTTT.

J is TRBJ2-1 and V is TRBV25-1, with D uncertain. The germline V and J ends were trimmed by 2 bases and 12 bases, with 8 bases remaining between them. This CDR3 comprises 11 residues. CDR1 MGHDK and CDR2 SYGVNS come from the germline V gene. The CDR3 here is CASSERVGQFF. The CDR3 DNA sequence: TGTGCCAGCAGTGAAAGAGTCGGGCAGTTCTTC.

This chain connects TRBV27 to TRBJ2-3; D possibly corresponds to TRBD2 (6 bases). CDR1 is MNHEY, CDR2 SMNVEV, per germline (reference sequence). The CDR3 spans 17 residues. V was clipped by 7 bases and J by 0 bases, with 20 bases between them. The chain's CDR3 is CASMRGQGHPSTDTQYF. The CDR3 DNA reads TGTGCCAGCATGCGGGGTCAGGGCCATCCTAGCACAGATACGCAGTATTTT.

V gene TRBV19 combines with J gene TRBJ1-5; D possibly corresponds to TRBD1 (6 bases). The CDR3 sequence is 14 residues long. V lost 6 bases and J lost 0, with 9 bases in between. Germline CDR1 reads LNHDA; CDR2 reads SQIVND (reference sequence). The CDR3 region has the DNA TGTGCCAGTAGCACGACAGGTAGCAATCAGCCCCAGCATTTT. Residues: CASSTTGSNQPQHF.

The chain has TRBV19 and TRBJ1-5; D possibly corresponds to TRBD1 (6 bases). This CDR3 has 15 residues. CDR1 is LNHDA and CDR2 is SQIVND in the germline V gene (reference sequence). Trimming cost V 5 bases and J 3 bases, with 14 bases left between them. The CDR3 bases are TGTGCCAGTAGTTCGCTTCGGGGGGCCAATCAGCCCCAGCATTTT. It translates to CASSSLRGANQPQHF.

This clone showed up just once. The gene calls are TRBV19 and TRBJ2-1, with 8 bases matching TRBD2. With V trimmed by 3 bases and J by 5 bases, 3 bases remained unmatched. The germline CDR1 and CDR2 sequences are LNHDA and SQIVND (reference sequence). The CDR3 is 14 residues long. The CDR3 DNA reads as TGTGCCAGTAGTATGGCGGGGGGACACAATGAGCAGTTCTTC. Protein sequence: CASSMAGGHNEQFF.

The chain combines TRBV2 with TRBJ2-1; D is unclear. Germline V gene lookup returns CDR1 SNHLY and CDR2 FYNNEI. This CDR3 is built from 11 residues. V gave up 6 bases and J gave up 4 bases, with 4 bases separating them. This CDR3 reads CASRYYNEQFF. DNA for the CDR3: TGTGCCAGCAGATATTACAATGAGCAGTTCTTC.

This chain connects TRBV7-9 to TRBJ1-6, with no clear D. The ends were cut back, 5 bases at V and 14 bases at J, with 13 bases in the middle. Germline lookup yields CDR1 SEHNR and CDR2 FQNEAQ (reference sequence). The CDR3 loop spans 12 amino acids. For the CDR3, the DNA is TGTGCCAGCAGCCCCCCGGGAAGGTCCCTCCACTTT. This translates into CASSPPGRSLHF.

V gene TRBV6-1 combines with J gene TRBJ2-2; D perhaps matches TRBD2 (5 bases). The CDR3 is 15 amino acids. Between the trimmed V and J ends, which lost 4 bases and 3 bases, there was a span of 12 bases. The germline V gene encodes CDR1 MNHNS and CDR2 SASEGT. CDR3 sequence (DNA): TGTGCCAGCAGTGTTCTAACCGGGGACACCGGGGAGCTGTTTTTT. It encodes CASSVLTGDTGELFF.

The chain carries TRBV5-3 and TRBJ2-3; 14 positions match TRBD2. TRBV5-3 is placed among ORFs of uncertain function. V shed 6 bases and J 5 bases; nucleotides not matched to a gene: 8. The CDR3 spans 16 residues. The CDR3 coding sequence is TGTGCCAGAAAGACGACTAGCGGGGGGGCTGGAGATACGCAGTATTTT. It is translated as CARKTTSGGAGDTQYF.

This chain connects TRBV15 to TRBJ2-6; 11 nucleotides line up with TRBD1. The V gene end was trimmed by 11 bases and the J gene end by 2 bases; junction bases not matched to a gene: 5. The CDR3 length is 15 residues. Germline V CDR1 and CDR2: LNHNV, YYDKDF (reference sequence). CDR3 residues: CAAGTGGAGANVLTF. The CDR3 nucleotides read TGTGCCGCCGGGACAGGGGGAGCTGGGGCCAACGTCCTGACTTTC.

As for this clone: This CDR3 is also generated by other DNA sequences in the sample. The chain is built from TRBV9 and TRBJ2-3; 11 bases fit TRBD2. CDR1 and CDR2 (germline): SGDLS, YYNGEE. The CDR3 contains 18 residues. Germline trimming cut 2 bases from V and 0 bases from J; bases unmatched to any gene: 8. CDR3 DNA sequence: TGTGCCAGCAGCGTTGGCCTAGCGGGGGGAACTAGCACAGATACGCAGTATTTT. Its protein product is CASSVGLAGGTSTDTQYF.

The V gene is TRBV18, the J gene TRBJ1-1; D gene uncertain. V lost 6 bases, J lost 11 bases, and 19 bases lay in between. Germline V gene sequence: CDR1 KGHSH, CDR2 LQKENI. The CDR3 is made up of 13 amino acids. The DNA of the CDR3 is TGTGCCAGCTCCCCGAATCTGACGGGTACGGCTTTCTTT. It specifies CASSPNLTGTAFF.

The chain is built from TRBV2 and TRBJ1-2, with 8 bases aligning to TRBD1. This CDR3 is 14 amino acids long. Trimming removed 4 bases from V and 5 bases from J; junction bases left unmatched: 6. From germline, CDR1 is SNHLY and CDR2 FYNNEI. The CDR3 loop is CASSVDRGGYGYTF. The DNA of the CDR3 is TGTGCCAGCAGTGTCGACAGGGGTGGATATGGCTACACCTTC.

This chain joins TRBV4-1 and TRBJ1-1; D may be TRBD1 (5 bases). Germline assignment: CDR1 MGHRA and CDR2 YSYEKL. There are 14 residues in the CDR3. V dropped 5 bases and J dropped 1 base, with 11 bases sitting between them. CDR3 region: CASSLQVRNTEAFF. The CDR3 DNA sequence: TGCGCCAGCAGCTTACAGGTCCGGAACACTGAAGCTTTCTTT.

The gene calls are TRBV2 and TRBJ2-7; 12 bases are a match to TRBD2. Trimming took 4 bases from V and 0 from J; bases not matched to a gene: 4. The CDR3 consists of 16 residues. CDR1 is SNHLY and CDR2 is FYNNEI in the germline V gene. DNA of the CDR3: TGTGCCAGCAGTGGGACTAGCGGGGCCAGCTCCTACGAGCAGTACTTC. As protein: CASSGTSGASSYEQYF.